These T cell receptor beta chains were read from a single sample in a study of T cell responses to AZD1222 COVID-19 vaccine. Sequencing used immunoSEQ multiplex PCR; TCRdb keeps in-frame clones, though not all of them. Of tens of thousands of clones listed, roughly 85% are singletons. The sample in question was peripheral blood, obtained 28 days after the second AZD1222 dose. These receptors originate from an adult who received the AZD1222 COVID-19 vaccine. Both conserved end residues are part of each CDR3. D genes are given only for firm matches. A row's size may be missing; if present it is once, few, many or a size class.

J gene	D gene	V gene	clone size	CDR3 protein	CDR3 DNA
TRBJ1-5	-	TRBV28	-	CASRGLRGAPGGQPQHF	TGTGCCAGCAGGGGCCTACGAGGGGCCCCCGGGGGACAGCCCCAGCATTTT
TRBJ2-7	-	TRBV5-4	-	CASSLRSEQYF	TGTGCCAGCAGCTTGCGGTCCGAGCAGTACTTC
TRBJ2-5	-	TRBV7-8	-	CASSLLGGRAGPQETQYF	TGTGCCAGCAGCCTGCTAGGGGGTCGGGCAGGGCCCCAAGAGACCCAGTACTTC
TRBJ1-2	TRBD1	TRBV5-4	-	CASSPGQSNYGYTF	TGTGCCAGCAGCCCGGGACAGTCTAACTATGGCTACACCTTC
TRBJ1-1	-	TRBV19	few	CASTTLRRLNTEAFF	TGTGCCAGTACCACTCTAAGGAGACTAAACACTGAAGCTTTCTTT
TRBJ2-7	-	TRBV5-5	-	CASTDDSYEQYF	TGTGCCAGCACCGATGACAGCTACGAGCAGTACTTC
TRBJ2-5	-	TRBV6-2/TRBV6-3	-	CASSSVVEGARETQYF	TGTGCCAGCAGTTCAGTCGTGGAGGGGGCCAGAGAGACCCAGTACTTC
TRBJ1-5	-	TRBV11-2	-	CASSLGVSSNQPQHF	TGTGCCAGCAGCTTAGGGGTCAGCAGCAATCAGCCCCAGCATTTT
TRBJ2-5	TRBD2	TRBV6-2/TRBV6-3	-	CASSPGGLAEGRTQYF	TGTGCCAGCAGCCCTGGTGGCCTAGCGGAGGGACGGACCCAGTACTTC
TRBJ2-2	-	TRBV19	-	CASSTGQGRGELFF	TGTGCCAGTAGTACCGGCCAGGGCCGGGGGGAGCTGTTTTTT
TRBJ1-5	TRBD1	TRBV3-1/TRBV3-2	-	CASSPGQGRGEPQHF	TGTGCCAGCAGCCCGGGACAGGGAAGGGGTGAGCCCCAGCATTTT
TRBJ2-5	TRBD2	TRBV5-6	-	CASSSPLGTSGGARETQYF	TGTGCCAGCAGCTCTCCCCTAGGGACTAGCGGGGGGGCCCGAGAGACCCAGTACTTC
TRBJ2-1	TRBD1	TRBV5-1	-	CASRTTGGRNEQFF	TGCGCCAGCAGAACTACAGGGGGCCGCAATGAGCAGTTCTTC
TRBJ1-1	-	TRBV7-9	-	CASSPDGSGIWTEAFF	TGTGCCAGCAGCCCAGATGGCTCAGGGATTTGGACTGAAGCTTTCTTT
TRBJ2-1	-	TRBV6-2/TRBV6-3	-	CASSYRRGSSSYNEQFF	TGTGCCAGCAGTTACAGGCGGGGTTCCAGCTCCTACAATGAGCAGTTCTTC
TRBJ2-1	-	TRBV7-2	few	CASNVGSSYNEQFF	TGTGCCAGCAATGTGGGGAGCTCCTACAATGAGCAGTTCTTC